This T cell receptor (beta chain) was profiled in a study of blood T cell repertoires in COVID-19. Turning to the study itself: Acute and convalescent COVID-19 samples came from the United States, Italy and Spain. Nucleic acid was either cDNA or gDNA, and it came from T cells, B-cell-depleted T cells, or PBMCs.

CDR3 length equals 12 residues. CDR1 and CDR2 (germline): LNHDA, SQIVND (reference sequence). V shed 3 bases and J shed 9 bases, with 6 bases lying between them. In the authors' workflow: Estimation of nucleated cell counts relied on the amplification of reference gene primers. Profiling relied on immunoSEQ multiplex PCR, and the TCRdb table lists in-frame clones only, not all of them. V and J calls plus clone size are reproduced from that table; the DNA served to infer D and trimming. The sample carries 50,000 to 65,000 clones, roughly 87% recorded once. This clonotype was obtained from a man aged 50 to 59 with active COVID-19. V usage is TRBV19 and J usage is TRBJ1-6; perhaps TRBD1 as D (6 bases). Specimen: peripheral blood. The CDR3, as DNA: TGTGCCAGTAGTATCAGGGGTTCACCCCTCCACTTT. Amino acid sequence: CASSIRGSPLHF.